This T cell receptor beta chain derives from a study of shared clonotypes between healthy human individuals. The data were produced by immunoSEQ multiplex PCR, yet TCRdb's version contains in-frame clones alone and is incomplete. Of roughly 1,000,000 clones listed, 75% to 85% were seen once; the top ten hold 0.55% to 0.7%. The sequence came from a man aged 18-30 years in good health. Some clones in this sample may be carry-over from other donors' samples. What was sequenced was memory CD4+ T cells from PBMCs. The subset here: CD45RA-negative fraction.

CDR3 sequence reads: CASSQDRHLGGEQYF. In DNA form, the CDR3 reads TGTGCCAGCAGTCAGGACAGGCACCTCGGTGGGGAGCAGTACTTC. J is TRBJ2-7 and V is TRBV27; 7 bases line up with TRBD1. Germline CDR1 is MNHEY and CDR2 is SMNVEV (reference sequence). CDR3 size: 15 residues. Trimming at V came to 5 bases and at J to 7 bases, leaving 14 bases not matched to a gene.